A single sample gave rise to the 15 T cell receptor beta chains below, sequenced in a study of blood T cell repertoires in COVID-19. Some clones are missing from TCRdb's copy, which holds only in-frame ones; the method was immunoSEQ multiplex PCR. This table has roughly 250,000 clones, 79% appearing once. Material for sequencing was peripheral blood. The source of these receptors is a woman between 40 and 50 years old with active or convalescent COVID-19.

The rearrangement uses TRBV13 and TRBJ2-7, with D possibly TRBD2 on 5 matching bases. This CDR3 spans 14 amino acids. The V end was cut by 5 bases, the J end by 6 bases, with 17 bases between. From germline, CDR1 is PRHDT and CDR2 FYEKMQ (reference sequence). CDR3 DNA sequence: TGTGCCAGCAGCATTAACCGGGCCAGCGGCGAGCAGTACTTC. This translates into CASSINRASGEQYF.

A few counts support this clone. V is TRBV10-2 and J is TRBJ2-2, with a tentative D call TRBD1 (5 bases). The CDR3 sequence is 14 residues long. Germline V gene lookup returns CDR1 WSHSY and CDR2 SAAADI. V was trimmed by 7 bases and J by 3 bases, leaving 12 bases between them. In nucleotides, the CDR3 is TGCGCCAGCACCGAGAAGGGGTACACCGGGGAGCTGTTTTTT. Protein product: CASTEKGYTGELFF.

The chain uses TRBV10-3 and TRBJ1-1; D is uncertain. Trimming removed 10 bases at V and 2 bases at J, with 17 bases between. The germline gives CDR1 ENHRY, CDR2 SYGVKD. CDR3 length equals 14 residues. CDR3 in DNA: TGTGCCACTATTGGGAGAGGAGGAAACACTGAAGCTTTCTTT. Translated, it gives CATIGRGGNTEAFF.

V and J are TRBV12-3 or TRBV12-4 and TRBJ1-2, with D uncertain. The CDR3 loop spans 12 amino acids. V was trimmed by 5 bases and J by 9 bases, leaving 13 bases between them. The CDR3 region is CASSPKSASYTF. The CDR3, as DNA: TGTGCCAGCAGTCCGAAGTCTGCGAGCTACACCTTC.

The chain has TRBV6-5 and TRBJ1-2; D may be TRBD1 (6 bases). The ends were cut back, 7 bases at V and 4 bases at J, with 19 bases in the middle. CDR3 length equals 15 residues. Germline V CDR1 and CDR2: MNHEY, SVGAGI. The DNA for the CDR3 is TGTGCCAGCACTACGGGACCCCTGGGGGCCTATGGCTACACCTTC. As protein: CASTTGPLGAYGYTF.

CDR3: CASSQRTDLPLHF. CDR3 in DNA: TGCGCCAGCAGCCAGCGGACTGACTTGCCCCTCCACTTT. The gene calls are TRBV4-1 and TRBJ1-6; no definite D call. Per the germline V gene, CDR1 is MGHRA and CDR2 is YSYEKL. The CDR3 covers 13 residues. Trimming cost V 3 bases and J 13 bases, with 13 bases left between them.

The V and J genes are TRBV19 and TRBJ1-1, with D possibly TRBD1 on 5 matching bases. CDR1 is LNHDA and CDR2 is SQIVND in the germline V gene (reference sequence). V was trimmed by 3 bases and J by 4 bases, leaving 18 bases between them. The CDR3 contains 16 residues. CDR3 in DNA: TGTGCCAGTAGTATCCCGACGGGGGAACCGGTCACTGAAGCTTTCTTT. This codes for CASSIPTGEPVTEAFF. The variable domain in full, with the rest retrieved from reference TRBV19 and TRBJ1-1, is DGGITQSPKYLFRKEGQNVTLSCEQNLNHDAMYWYRQDPGQGLRLIYYSQIVNDFQKGDIAEGYSVSREKKESFPLTVTSAQKNPTAFYLCASSIPTGEPVTEAFFGQGTRLTVV.

This clone appeared a few times. The V and J genes are TRBV27 and TRBJ1-2, with no clear D. The CDR3 is made up of 13 amino acids. Trimming cost V 0 bases and J 4 bases, with 6 bases left between them. Germline V gene data show CDR1 as MNHEY and CDR2 as SMNVEV (reference sequence). In DNA, the CDR3 is TGTGCCAGCAGTTTATCCGGGAGCTATGGCTACACCTTC. Translating it yields CASSLSGSYGYTF.

The V and J genes are TRBV10-2 and TRBJ1-4; the D is unclear. Germline CDR1 is WSHSY and CDR2 is SAAADI. Trimming cost V 5 bases and J 8 bases, with 15 bases left between them. The CDR3 loop spans 14 amino acids. The CDR3 sequence is CASSTGLREEKLFF. CDR3 coding DNA: TGCGCCAGCAGTACGGGATTGCGGGAGGAAAAACTGTTTTTT.

This chain joins TRBV6-5 and TRBJ2-7, with D perhaps matching TRBD2 (6 bases). CDR3 length: 13 residues. Trimming removed 8 bases at V and 0 bases at J, with 11 bases between. CDR1 and CDR2 (germline): MNHEY, SVGAGI. The CDR3 loop is CASRSGDSYEQYF. The CDR3 DNA sequence: TGTGCCAGCCGGTCGGGAGACTCCTACGAGCAGTACTTC.

The chain has TRBV5-3 and TRBJ2-3; TRBD2 matches 15 bases. TRBV5-3 carries the ORF label, with uncertain function. J gave up 1 base and V 5 bases, and 14 bases lay outside the gene matches. This CDR3 has 20 amino acids. CDR3 DNA: TGTGCCAGAAGAGCCCCCCCGGGACTAGCGGGGGGCTGGGGCACAGATACGCAGTATTTT. Translated, it gives CARRAPPGLAGGWGTDTQYF.

This chain links TRBV11-2 with TRBJ1-3; D remains unclear. Germline-derived CDR1 and CDR2 are SGHAT and FQNNGV. The CDR3 covers 16 residues. The V and J ends lost 5 bases and 0 bases respectively, with 14 bases between them. CDR3 in DNA: TGTGCCAGCAGCCCCCAGGTCATAGTCTCTGGAAACACCATATATTTT. Translated, it gives CASSPQVIVSGNTIYF.

V usage is TRBV7-9 and J usage is TRBJ2-7; tentatively, D is TRBD1 (5 bases). Per germline, CDR1 SEHNR and CDR2 FQNEAQ (reference sequence). The CDR3 extends over 13 amino acids. Trimming cost V 2 bases and J 4 bases, with 9 bases left between them. The CDR3 spells CASSLTQGYEQYF. As DNA, the CDR3 is TGTGCCAGCAGCTTAACGCAGGGTTACGAGCAGTACTTC.

This rearrangement joins TRBV11-2 to TRBJ2-7, with 7 positions matching TRBD1. Germline V CDR1 and CDR2: SGHAT, FQNNGV. V gave up 4 bases and J gave up 6 bases; unmatched junction bases: 12. There are 15 residues in the CDR3. The CDR3 loop reads CASSSIRTGSGEQYV. The CDR3 region has the DNA TGTGCCAGCAGCTCGATCCGGACAGGAAGTGGCGAGCAGTACGTC.

The chain joins TRBV18 to TRBJ2-7; 8 bases line up with TRBD2. CDR3 size: 16 residues. In germline, CDR1 is KGHSH, CDR2 LQKENI. V trimming: 3 bases; J trimming: 0 bases; junction bases outside the gene matches: 7. Here the CDR3 DNA reads TGTGCCAGCTCACCTACCAGGACTAGCAACTCCTACGAGCAGTACGTC. This sequence encodes CASSPTRTSNSYEQYV.